The 17 T cell receptor beta chains reported below all come from one sample, sequenced in a study of blood T cell repertoires in COVID-19. The table came from immunoSEQ multiplex PCR; TCRdb's copy has only in-frame clones and leaves some out. The data hold about 160,000 clones, with 84% observed a single time. Material: peripheral blood. The receptors were sampled from a man aged 35-49 years who had recovered from COVID-19.

The chain joins TRBV2 to TRBJ2-1; 9 nucleotides align to TRBD2. This CDR3 contains 14 residues. From germline, CDR1 is SNHLY and CDR2 FYNNEI. Germline trimming cut 6 bases from V and 9 bases from J; bases unmatched to any gene: 9. The CDR3 loop reads CASRPGLALGEQFF. In nucleotides, the CDR3 is TGTGCCAGCAGGCCGGGACTAGCTCTGGGTGAGCAGTTCTTC.

This sequence joins TRBV5-4 and TRBJ1-1; 7 nucleotides match TRBD1. The CDR3 spans 16 residues. V shed 7 bases, J shed 1 base, and the junction held 13 bases outside the gene matches. Germline assignment: CDR1 SGHNT and CDR2 YYREEE (reference sequence). This chain's CDR3 is CASLARQGSGNTEAFF. The CDR3 nucleotides are TGTGCCAGCCTCGCCCGACAGGGATCAGGGAACACTGAAGCTTTCTTT.

The chain links TRBV10-2 to TRBJ2-7, with 7 bases matching TRBD1. Germline V gene data show CDR1 as WSHSY and CDR2 as SAAADI. The CDR3 is made up of 13 amino acids. V lost 10 bases to trimming and J lost 1 base; unmatched junction nucleotides: 7. The CDR3 DNA sequence: TGCGCCACCCGGGACAGCTCTTCCTACGAGCAGTACTTC. Its protein product is CATRDSSSYEQYF.

The V call is TRBV11-3, the J call TRBJ2-4, with D maybe TRBD1 (7 bases). Trimming removed 3 bases at V and 0 bases at J, with 21 bases between. CDR3 length equals 19 residues. Germline loops: CDR1 SGHNT, CDR2 YENEEA. CDR3: CASSFRAPGGLIAKNIQYF. The CDR3 DNA reads TGTGCCAGCAGCTTTCGGGCCCCAGGGGGACTTATAGCCAAAAACATTCAGTACTTC.

CDR3 residues: CASSIELAGGFYNEQFF. The DNA for the CDR3 is TGTGCCAGCAGCATAGAACTAGCGGGAGGGTTTTACAATGAGCAGTTCTTC. The V and J genes are TRBV2 and TRBJ2-1, with 13 positions matching TRBD2. Trimming removed 6 bases from V and 4 bases from J; junction bases left unmatched: 9. CDR3 size: 17 residues. The germline CDR1 and CDR2 sequences are SNHLY and FYNNEI.

As DNA, the CDR3 is TGTGCCAGCAGCCGACAGGGGGGTGAAAAACTGTTTTTT. This sequence encodes CASSRQGGEKLFF. The chain has TRBV6-5 and TRBJ1-4, with 9 bases aligning to TRBD1. Germline CDR1 MNHEY, CDR2 SVGAGI. V lost 6 bases, J lost 7 bases, and 3 bases stayed unmatched. The CDR3 length is 13 residues.

The chain employs TRBV18 and TRBJ2-5; D gene ambiguous. The CDR3 runs 13 residues. V gave up 3 bases and J gave up 3 bases, with 8 bases separating them. Germline assignment: CDR1 KGHSH and CDR2 LQKENI. The CDR3: CASSPYPEETQYF. In DNA, the CDR3 is TGTGCCAGCTCACCCTACCCCGAAGAGACCCAGTACTTC.

The chain recombines TRBV9 with TRBJ1-2; D ambiguous. The CDR3 loop spans 11 amino acids. V lost 4 bases and J 6 bases, leaving 7 bases between the germline ends. Germline V gene sequence: CDR1 SGDLS, CDR2 YYNGEE. The CDR3 reads CASSPGNGYTF. The CDR3 region has the DNA TGTGCCAGCAGCCCAGGCAATGGCTACACCTTC. The variable domain in full, with the rest retrieved from reference TRBV9 and TRBJ1-2, is DSGVTQTPKHLITATGQRVTLRCSPRSGDLSVYWYQQSLDQGLQFLIQYYNGEERAKGNILERFSAQQFPDLHSELNLSSLELGDSALYFCASSPGNGYTFGSGTRLTVV.

The genes are TRBV7-9 and TRBJ2-2, with no clear D. Trimming removed 5 bases from V and 0 bases from J, with 13 bases in between. CDR3 length: 16 residues. Per the germline V gene, CDR1 is SEHNR and CDR2 is FQNEAQ (reference sequence). CDR3: CASSPPVPANTGELFF. The CDR3 coding sequence is TGTGCCAGCAGCCCGCCAGTCCCCGCGAACACCGGGGAGCTGTTTTTT.

The gene calls are TRBV21-1 and TRBJ1-1. TRBV21-1 is described as a pseudogene. The CDR3 contains 15 residues. CDR3 protein: CASSRSGPMNTEAFF. CDR3 DNA sequence: TGTGCCAGCAGCAGGAGCGGACCCATGAACACTGAAGCTTTCTTT.

The chain combines TRBV7-9 with TRBJ2-1; 9 bases are a match to TRBD2. Germline CDR1 is SEHNR and CDR2 is FQNEAQ (reference sequence). The CDR3 runs 15 residues. The V gene end was trimmed by 5 bases and the J gene end by 6 bases; junction bases not matched to a gene: 8. The CDR3 sequence: CASSPLAGVSNEQFF. DNA for the CDR3: TGTGCCAGCAGCCCCTTAGCGGGAGTCAGCAATGAGCAGTTCTTC.

This clone has just one count. The chain carries TRBV29-1 and TRBJ1-2, with a possible D match to TRBD1 (6 bases). Trimming stripped 7 bases from V and 2 bases from J, with 14 bases between. The CDR3 runs to 13 residues. The germline gives CDR1 SQVTM, CDR2 ANQGSEA. The CDR3 sequence: CSAWTEGNYGYTF. CDR3 sequence (DNA): TGCAGCGCCTGGACAGAAGGAAACTATGGCTACACCTTC. Based on the CDR3 plus reference TRBV29-1 and TRBJ1-2, the full variable domain is SAVISQKPSRDICQRGTSLTIQCQVDSQVTMMFWYRQQPGQSLTLIATANQGSEATYESGFVIDKFPISRPNLTFSTLTVSNMSPEDSSIYLCSAWTEGNYGYTFGSGTRLTVV.

V and J are TRBV2 and TRBJ2-5; D possibly corresponds to TRBD2 (6 bases). Germline CDR1 SNHLY, CDR2 FYNNEI. Trimming took off 7 bases at V and 5 bases at J, with 23 bases between the two ends. This CDR3 is built from 16 residues. Here the CDR3 reads CASTSSFSPGGETQYF. CDR3 bases: TGTGCCAGCACCTCCTCTTTTTCACCAGGAGGGGAGACCCAGTACTTC.

The sample holds many counts of this clone. This chain uses TRBV15 with TRBJ2-1, with TRBD2 identical over 9 bases. CDR1 LNHNV and CDR2 YYDKDF come from the germline V gene (reference sequence). The junction had 9 bases not matched to a gene; V was cut back by 0 bases and J by 0 bases. The CDR3 runs to 19 residues. The DNA for the CDR3 is TGTGCCACCAGCAGAGATCGGGGTAGCGGGAGACTCTCCTACAATGAGCAGTTCTTC. Protein sequence: CATSRDRGSGRLSYNEQFF. Complete variable domain (other parts from reference TRBV15 and TRBJ2-1): DAMVIQNPRYQVTQFGKPVTLSCSQTLNHNVMYWYQQKSSQAPKLLFHYYDKDFNNEADTPDNFQSRRPNTSFCFLDIRSPGLGDTAMYLCATSRDRGSGRLSYNEQFFGPGTRLTVL.

The chain uses TRBV7-9 and TRBJ2-1; D call uncertain. Germline CDR1 reads SEHNR; CDR2 reads FQNEAQ (reference sequence). Trimming stripped 4 bases from V and 4 bases from J, with 17 bases between. The CDR3 runs 16 residues. The CDR3 is CASSSPRRSPYNEQFF. CDR3 DNA sequence: TGTGCCAGCAGCTCTCCCCGCCGCAGTCCTTACAATGAGCAGTTCTTC. Using reference TRBV7-9 and TRBJ2-1 for the parts outside the CDR3, the full variable domain is DTGVSQNPRHKITKRGQNVTFRCDPISEHNRLYWYRQTLGQGPEFLTYFQNEAQLEKSRLLSDRFSAERPKGSFSTLEIQRTEQGDSAMYLCASSSPRRSPYNEQFFGPGTRLTVL.

This clone has a single count. This chain connects TRBV27 to TRBJ2-2; maybe TRBD2 (5 bases). Germline V CDR1 and CDR2: MNHEY, SMNVEV (reference sequence). The CDR3 totals 15 residues. Trimming removed 6 bases at V and 5 bases at J, with 16 bases between. CDR3: CASRLSPTGTGELFF. Written as DNA, the CDR3 is TGTGCCAGCAGACTAAGCCCTACGGGGACCGGGGAGCTGTTTTTT.

The rearrangement uses TRBV30 and TRBJ1-1; D possibly corresponds to TRBD1 (6 bases). Germline CDR1 and CDR2: GTSNPN and SVGIG (reference sequence). V lost 2 bases to trimming and J lost 3 bases, with 13 bases between them. CDR3 length: 14 amino acids. The CDR3 spells CAWSREGGDTEAFF. CDR3 in DNA: TGTGCCTGGAGTAGGGAAGGGGGTGACACTGAAGCTTTCTTT.